This T cell receptor (beta chain) was obtained from a study of blood T cell repertoires in COVID-19. The overall study: Acute-phase and convalescent COVID-19 samples originated in the United States, Italy and Spain.

This clone was seen a single time. From germline, CDR1 is MDHEN and CDR2 SYDVKM. The V and J ends lost 7 bases and 9 bases, in that order; junction bases with no gene match: 9. The CDR3 is 14 amino acids. Clones were read by immunoSEQ multiplex PCR, and TCRdb kept only the in-frame ones, dropping some. The data contain about 210,000 clones, around 90% of them singletons. The sequence was obtained from a man aged 25 to 40 with acute or convalescent COVID-19. The chain joins TRBV28 to TRBJ2-5; 12 nucleotides line up with TRBD2. Sequencing was carried out using peripheral blood. For the CDR3, the DNA is TGTGCCAGCACGACTAGCGGGGGTCTTTTGGCCCAGTACTTC. This gives the protein CASTTSGGLLAQYF.